The 29 T cell receptor beta chains listed next were all sequenced from one sample in a study of shared clonotypes between healthy human individuals. CD45RO-negative CD8 cells positively selected for CCR7 made up the naive population, which excluded terminally differentiated effector memory CD45RA+ cells. Sequencing used immunoSEQ multiplex PCR; TCRdb keeps in-frame clones, though not all of them. The sample yields about 1.9 million clones, just under 95% seen once. Sequenced input: naive CD8+ T cells from PBMCs. Receptor source: a man younger than 35 in good health. Some clones in this sample may be carry-over from other donors' samples.

The rearrangement joins TRBV27 to TRBJ1-2, with D unresolved. The CDR3 covers 14 residues. Per the germline V gene, CDR1 is MNHEY and CDR2 is SMNVEV (reference sequence). Trimming took 1 base from V and 6 from J, leaving 12 bases between them. The CDR3 coding sequence is TGTGCCAGCAGTTTATACGGAGGGTCGCATGGCTACACCTTC. Encoded protein: CASSLYGGSHGYTF.

The chain joins TRBV2 to TRBJ2-7; TRBD2 agrees at 9 bases. The CDR3 consists of 16 residues. V lost 3 bases to trimming and J lost 2 bases; unmatched junction nucleotides: 8. Germline lookup yields CDR1 SNHLY and CDR2 FYNNEI. The CDR3 loop is CASSDLAGYYTYEQYF. The DNA for the CDR3 is TGTGCCAGCAGTGATCTAGCGGGGTATTATACCTACGAGCAGTACTTC.

This sequence joins TRBV27 and TRBJ2-6, with 11 bases identical to TRBD1. The CDR3 loop spans 21 amino acids. J was trimmed by 1 base and V by 3 bases; bases with no gene match: 14. The germline CDR1 and CDR2 sequences are MNHEY and SMNVEV (reference sequence). The chain's CDR3 is CASSLYPPGTGGLSGANVLTF. The CDR3 nucleotides are TGTGCCAGCAGTTTGTACCCACCCGGGACAGGGGGATTGTCTGGGGCCAACGTCCTGACTTTC.

A remark on this clone: This sample also contains other DNA sequences that code for the same CDR3. V is TRBV9 and J is TRBJ2-7; D might be TRBD1 (6 bases). The CDR3 is 14 amino acids. CDR1 and CDR2 (germline): SGDLS, YYNGEE. V was cut by 4 bases and J by 0 bases, with 11 bases left in between. CDR3: CASSPTGNSYEQYF. For the CDR3, the DNA is TGTGCCAGCAGCCCGACAGGAAACTCCTACGAGCAGTACTTC.

The gene calls are TRBV29-1 and TRBJ2-7; D remains unclear. The germline V and J ends were trimmed by 2 bases and 2 bases, with 16 bases remaining between them. From germline, CDR1 is SQVTM and CDR2 ANQGSEA. The CDR3 runs 15 residues. The CDR3 loop reads CSVETVWDTTYEQYF. The CDR3 region has the DNA TGCAGCGTTGAAACCGTGTGGGATACCACCTACGAGCAGTACTTC.

The chain is built from TRBV29-1 and TRBJ2-1; the D call may be TRBD1 or TRBD2 (6 bases each). V was clipped by 8 bases and J by 0 bases, with 14 bases between them. The CDR3 sequence is 14 residues long. The V gene's germline CDR1 is SQVTM and CDR2 ANQGSEA. CDR3 loop: CSLKGGTSYNEQFF. In nucleotides, the CDR3 is TGCAGCCTTAAGGGGGGAACCTCCTACAATGAGCAGTTCTTC.

V usage is TRBV4-2 and J usage is TRBJ2-5; D might be TRBD1 or TRBD2, each matching 5 bases. The CDR3 covers 15 residues. V dropped 4 bases and J dropped 2 bases, with 14 bases sitting between them. CDR1 and CDR2 (germline): LGHNA, YNFKEQ. CDR3 bases: TGTGCCAGCAGCCCCCGGGACGGAGGACAAGAGACCCAGTACTTC. This gives the protein CASSPRDGGQETQYF.

This chain links TRBV30 with TRBJ1-2, with a possible D match to TRBD1 (6 bases). Germline V lookup: CDR1 GTSNPN, CDR2 SVGIG (reference sequence). This CDR3 contains 14 residues. V lost 5 bases, J lost 5 bases, and 18 bases lay in between. The CDR3 spells CAWDGRDNPYGYTF. CDR3 DNA sequence: TGTGCCTGGGACGGACGGGACAACCCATATGGCTACACCTTC.

The rearrangement links TRBV4-2 to TRBJ2-2, with TRBD2 matching over 9 bases. V was pared by 4 bases and J by 6 bases, with 6 bases of the junction left unmatched. From germline, CDR1 is LGHNA and CDR2 YNFKEQ. The CDR3 totals 15 residues. CDR3 amino acids: CASSPDSGSPGELFF. CDR3 sequence (DNA): TGTGCCAGCAGCCCGGATAGCGGGAGCCCCGGGGAGCTGTTTTTT.

The chain is built from TRBV7-8 and TRBJ2-2, with a weak D call TRBD1 (6 bases). The CDR3 runs to 13 residues. Germline V gene data show CDR1 as SGHVS and CDR2 as FQNEAQ. Trimming left V 4 bases short and J 13 bases short, with 16 bases between. CDR3 protein: CASSSRTEKGLFF. The CDR3 DNA sequence: TGTGCCAGCAGCTCGAGGACAGAAAAGGGGCTGTTTTTT.

The chain combines TRBV7-9 with TRBJ2-3; 9 bases match TRBD2. CDR3 length equals 18 residues. Germline CDR1 is SEHNR and CDR2 is FQNEAQ (reference sequence). Germline trimming cut 6 bases from V and 4 bases from J; bases unmatched to any gene: 17. The CDR3 reads CASSPRPDSGRDPDTQYF. CDR3 nucleotides: TGTGCCAGCAGTCCCCGCCCGGATAGCGGGAGAGATCCAGATACGCAGTATTTT.

The rearrangement joins TRBV13 to TRBJ1-5; 9 bases match TRBD1. The ends lost 4 bases at V and 3 bases at J; junction bases unmatched: 7. This CDR3 comprises 16 residues. Germline CDR1 reads PRHDT; CDR2 reads FYEKMQ (reference sequence). CDR3 in DNA: TGTGCCAGCAGCTCTCGGACAGGGGTGGACAATCAGCCCCAGCATTTT. Amino acids: CASSSRTGVDNQPQHF.

The V call is TRBV7-9, the J call TRBJ1-2; 10 bases align to TRBD1. The trim removed 3 bases at V and 6 bases at J, leaving 4 bases unmatched. CDR3 length: 14 residues. From germline, CDR1 is SEHNR and CDR2 FQNEAQ (reference sequence). The CDR3 nucleotides read TGTGCCAGCAGCTTCGGGACAGGGGTTAATGGCTACACCTTC. It translates to CASSFGTGVNGYTF.

The V call is TRBV5-1, the J call TRBJ1-1; the match to TRBD1 covers 7 bases. This CDR3 is built from 15 residues. Germline CDR1 reads SGHRS; CDR2 reads YFSETQ. The V segment lost 5 bases and the J segment 3 bases; nucleotides outside the gene matches: 10. DNA of the CDR3: TGCGCCAGCAGGGGGGACAGTGTAATCGACACTGAAGCTTTCTTT. This encodes CASRGDSVIDTEAFF.

This chain uses TRBV14 with TRBJ2-1, with D tentatively TRBD1 or TRBD2 (5 bases each). Germline CDR1 reads SGHDN; CDR2 reads FVKESK. There are 18 residues in the CDR3. V dropped 0 bases and J dropped 0 bases, with 15 bases sitting between them. The CDR3 DNA reads TGTGCCAGCAGCCAAGATTGGCCCGGGACCTACTCCTACAATGAGCAGTTCTTC. Its translation: CASSQDWPGTYSYNEQFF. Drawing the rest from reference TRBV14 and TRBJ2-1, the complete variable domain is EAGVTQFPSHSVIEKGQTVTLRCDPISGHDNLYWYRRVMGKEIKFLLHFVKESKQDESGMPNNRFLAERTGGTYSTLKVQPAELEDSGVYFCASSQDWPGTYSYNEQFFGPGTRLTVL.

V usage is TRBV30 and J usage is TRBJ2-7; D is unresolved. This CDR3 is built from 14 residues. CDR1 is GTSNPN, CDR2 SVGIG, per germline (reference sequence). V was cut by 1 base and J by 5 bases, with 15 bases left in between. The CDR3 sequence: CAWSEEYSAHEQYF. The CDR3 DNA is TGTGCCTGGAGTGAGGAGTATTCAGCCCACGAGCAGTACTTC.

V is TRBV5-6 and J is TRBJ1-3; D is possibly TRBD1 (6 bases). With 4 bases removed from V and 0 bases from J, the gap between germline ends came to 11 bases. Germline assignment: CDR1 SGHDT and CDR2 YYEEEE. This CDR3 has 15 residues. The CDR3 sequence: CASSLDSYSGNTIYF. CDR3 nucleotides: TGTGCCAGCAGCCTGGACAGCTACTCTGGAAACACCATATATTTT.

The chain has TRBV21-1 and TRBJ2-6; the table's D call TRBD1 went unverified against the DNA. TRBV21-1 is shown as a pseudogene. This CDR3 spans 17 amino acids. CDR3 region: CATPDRDPSSGANVLTF. The CDR3 coding sequence is TGTGCCACCCCAGACAGGGATCCGTCCTCTGGGGCCAACGTCCTGACTTTC.

The chain couples TRBV5-1 to TRBJ2-1; no definite D call. Germline V gives CDR1 SGHRS, CDR2 YFSETQ. The CDR3 runs 14 residues. Trimming removed 4 bases at V and 4 bases at J, with 12 bases between. The DNA for the CDR3 is TGCGCCAGCAGCCCAACTCCCGGGTACAATGAGCAGTTCTTC. Its protein product is CASSPTPGYNEQFF.

This clone was recorded a few times. The chain couples TRBV28 to TRBJ1-4; no definite D call. Trimming removed 3 bases at V and 5 bases at J, with 10 bases between. The CDR3 is made up of 14 amino acids. Germline V gene lookup returns CDR1 MDHEN and CDR2 SYDVKM. The CDR3 region is CASSFRVGNEKLFF. In DNA form, the CDR3 reads TGTGCCAGCAGTTTTCGAGTGGGAAATGAAAAACTGTTTTTT.

As to this clone: Other DNA sequences from this sample encode an identical CDR3 as well. The chain uses TRBV27 and TRBJ2-7; no clear D. CDR3 size: 11 residues. The V end was cut by 1 base, the J end by 6 bases, with 4 bases between. Germline assignment: CDR1 MNHEY and CDR2 SMNVEV (reference sequence). The CDR3 is CASSLYGEQYF. In nucleotides, the CDR3 is TGTGCCAGCAGTTTATATGGCGAGCAGTACTTC.

The chain recombines TRBV29-1 with TRBJ2-2, with TRBD2 matching 10 bases. Trimming at V came to 3 bases and at J to 1 base, leaving 5 bases not matched to a gene. The CDR3 consists of 16 residues. Germline V CDR1 and CDR2: SQVTM, ANQGSEA. In DNA form, the CDR3 reads TGCAGCGTTGACCTTCGGACTAGCGGGAACACCGGGGAGCTGTTTTTT. Translated, it gives CSVDLRTSGNTGELFF.

The chain carries TRBV28 and TRBJ2-5; the match to TRBD1 covers 9 bases. The CDR3 extends over 17 amino acids. Germline trimming cut 6 bases from V and 5 bases from J; bases unmatched to any gene: 16. Germline V gives CDR1 MDHEN, CDR2 SYDVKM. This CDR3 is CASRPIPGQGYRETQYF. DNA of the CDR3: TGTGCCAGCAGACCCATCCCGGGACAGGGTTATAGGGAGACCCAGTACTTC.

The chain recombines TRBV10-3 with TRBJ2-3, with unresolved D. The germline V gene has CDR1 ENHRY and CDR2 SYGVKD. This CDR3 has 13 residues. The germline V and J ends were trimmed by 6 bases and 4 bases, with 11 bases remaining between them. The CDR3 DNA is TGTGCCATCAGGACGTTGGAAGCAGATACGCAGTATTTT. Its translation: CAIRTLEADTQYF.

The J gene is TRBJ2-7, the V gene TRBV2, with D perhaps matching TRBD1 (5 bases). Germline loops: CDR1 SNHLY, CDR2 FYNNEI. V lost 5 bases and J 2 bases, leaving 13 bases between the germline ends. CDR3 length: 14 amino acids. CDR3 coding DNA: TGTGCCAGCAGTTCACAGGTGGCAGCCTACGAGCAGTACTTC. This gives the protein CASSSQVAAYEQYF.

This rearrangement joins TRBV27 to TRBJ2-7; TRBD1 matches 11 bases. CDR3 size: 15 residues. The V gene's germline CDR1 is MNHEY and CDR2 SMNVEV (reference sequence). After removal of 6 bases from V and 4 bases from J, the junction contained 8 bases not matched to a gene. CDR3: CASRLGQGALYEQYF. The CDR3 coding sequence is TGTGCCAGCAGGCTAGGACAGGGGGCTTTATACGAGCAGTACTTC.

The chain employs TRBV28 and TRBJ1-2, with D uncertain. The CDR3 runs 15 residues. Germline V gene sequence: CDR1 MDHEN, CDR2 SYDVKM. V was pared by 2 bases and J by 2 bases, with 12 bases between. CDR3 bases: TGTGCCAGCAGTTTAACGGGAGACACGAACTATGGCTACACCTTC. It codes for CASSLTGDTNYGYTF.

This chain links TRBV19 with TRBJ2-1, with a tentative D call TRBD1 (6 bases). This CDR3 contains 13 residues. CDR1 and CDR2 from the germline V gene are LNHDA and SQIVND (reference sequence). The V and J ends lost 7 bases and 8 bases respectively, with 15 bases between them. CDR3 DNA sequence: TGTGCCAGTACCACACAGGGTTGGGATGAGCAGTTCTTC. Its translation is CASTTQGWDEQFF.

This rearrangement joins TRBV27 to TRBJ2-1; possibly TRBD1 or TRBD2 for D (5 bases each). This CDR3 has 11 residues. The germline CDR1 and CDR2 sequences are MNHEY and SMNVEV (reference sequence). V gave up 5 bases and J gave up 9 bases, with 8 bases separating them. CDR3 sequence (DNA): TGTGCCAGCAGTCAGAGGGGTGAGCAGTTCTTC. Translated, it gives CASSQRGEQFF.